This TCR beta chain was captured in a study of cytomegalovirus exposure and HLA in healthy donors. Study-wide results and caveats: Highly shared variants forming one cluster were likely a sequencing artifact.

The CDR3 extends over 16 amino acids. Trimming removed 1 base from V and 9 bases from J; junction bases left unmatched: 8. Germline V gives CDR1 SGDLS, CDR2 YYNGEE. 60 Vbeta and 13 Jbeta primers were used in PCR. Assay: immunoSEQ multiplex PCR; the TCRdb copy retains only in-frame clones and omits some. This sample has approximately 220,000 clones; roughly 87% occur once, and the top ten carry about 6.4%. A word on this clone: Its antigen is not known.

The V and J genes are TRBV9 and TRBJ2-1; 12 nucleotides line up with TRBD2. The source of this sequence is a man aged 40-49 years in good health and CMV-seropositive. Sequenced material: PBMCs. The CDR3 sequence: CASSVNLAGGWREQFF. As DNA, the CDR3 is TGTGCCAGCAGCGTAAACCTAGCGGGAGGGTGGCGTGAGCAGTTCTTC.